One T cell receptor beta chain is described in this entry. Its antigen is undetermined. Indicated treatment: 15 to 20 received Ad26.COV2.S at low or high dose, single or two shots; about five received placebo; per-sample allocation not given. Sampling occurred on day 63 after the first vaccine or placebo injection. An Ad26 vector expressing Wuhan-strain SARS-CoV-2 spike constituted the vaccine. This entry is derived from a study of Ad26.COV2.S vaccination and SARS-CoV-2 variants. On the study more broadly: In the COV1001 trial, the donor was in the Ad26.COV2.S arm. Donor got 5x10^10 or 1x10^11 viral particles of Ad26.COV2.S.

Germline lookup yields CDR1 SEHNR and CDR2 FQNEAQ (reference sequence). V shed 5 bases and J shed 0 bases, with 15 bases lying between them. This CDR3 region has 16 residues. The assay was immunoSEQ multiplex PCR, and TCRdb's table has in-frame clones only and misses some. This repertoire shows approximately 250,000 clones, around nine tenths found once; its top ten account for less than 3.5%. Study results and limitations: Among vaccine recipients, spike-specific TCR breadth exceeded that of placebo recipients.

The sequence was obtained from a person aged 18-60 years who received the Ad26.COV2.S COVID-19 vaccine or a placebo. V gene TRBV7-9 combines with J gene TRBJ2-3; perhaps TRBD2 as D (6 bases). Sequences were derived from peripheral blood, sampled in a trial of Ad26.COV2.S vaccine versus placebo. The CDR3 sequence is CASSPVRDSSTDTQYF. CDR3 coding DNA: TGTGCCAGCAGCCCGGTACGGGACTCCAGCACAGATACGCAGTATTTT.